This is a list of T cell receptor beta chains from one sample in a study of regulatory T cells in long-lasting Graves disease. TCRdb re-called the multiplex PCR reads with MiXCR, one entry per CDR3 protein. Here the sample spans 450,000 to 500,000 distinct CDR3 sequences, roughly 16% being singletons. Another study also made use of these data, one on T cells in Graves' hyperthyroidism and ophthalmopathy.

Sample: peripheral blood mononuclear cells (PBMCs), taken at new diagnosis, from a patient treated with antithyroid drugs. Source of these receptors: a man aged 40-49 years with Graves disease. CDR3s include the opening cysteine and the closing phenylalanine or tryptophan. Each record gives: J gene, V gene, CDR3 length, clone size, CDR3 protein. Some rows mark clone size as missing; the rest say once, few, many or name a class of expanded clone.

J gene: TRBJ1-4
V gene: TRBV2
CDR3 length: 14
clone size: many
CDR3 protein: CASSEGFANEKLFF

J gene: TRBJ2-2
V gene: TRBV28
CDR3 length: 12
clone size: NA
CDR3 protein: CASSLEVEELFF

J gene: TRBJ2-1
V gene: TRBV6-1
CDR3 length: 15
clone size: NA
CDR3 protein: CASSKLAGASNEQFF

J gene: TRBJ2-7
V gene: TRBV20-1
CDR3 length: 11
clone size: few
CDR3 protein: CSATGGNEQYF

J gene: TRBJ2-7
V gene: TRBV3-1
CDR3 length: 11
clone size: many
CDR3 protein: CASVGRSEQYF

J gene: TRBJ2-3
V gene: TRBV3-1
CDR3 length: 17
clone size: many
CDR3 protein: CASSQDAAGTYTDTQYF

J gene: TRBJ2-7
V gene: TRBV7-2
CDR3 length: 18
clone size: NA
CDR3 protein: CASSLGGGLAGVAGEQYF

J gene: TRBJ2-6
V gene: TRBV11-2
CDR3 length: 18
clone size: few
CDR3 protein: CASSLDWDRSSGANVLTF

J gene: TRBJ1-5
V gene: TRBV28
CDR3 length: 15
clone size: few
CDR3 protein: CASSYIIGVGQPQHF

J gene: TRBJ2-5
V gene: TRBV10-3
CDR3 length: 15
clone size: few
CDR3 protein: CAISEGAGGQETQYF

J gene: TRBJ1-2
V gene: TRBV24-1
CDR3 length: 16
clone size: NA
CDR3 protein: CATSALTLGQIYGYTF

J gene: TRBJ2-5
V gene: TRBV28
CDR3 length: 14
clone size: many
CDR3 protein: CASSPLLSQETQYF

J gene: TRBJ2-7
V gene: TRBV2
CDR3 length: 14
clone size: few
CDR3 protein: CASSPLAGRYEQYF

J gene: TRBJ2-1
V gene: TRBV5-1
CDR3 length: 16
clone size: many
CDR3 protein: CASSRLAGASYNEQFF

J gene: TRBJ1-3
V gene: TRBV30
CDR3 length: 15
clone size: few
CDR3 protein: CAWMNDGSSGNTIYF

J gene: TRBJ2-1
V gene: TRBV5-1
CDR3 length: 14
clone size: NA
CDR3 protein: CASSLDWKGDEQFF

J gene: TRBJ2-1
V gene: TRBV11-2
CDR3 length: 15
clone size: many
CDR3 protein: CASSSGGIGYGEQFF

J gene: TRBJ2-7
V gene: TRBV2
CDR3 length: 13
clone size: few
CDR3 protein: CASPGPSSYEQYF

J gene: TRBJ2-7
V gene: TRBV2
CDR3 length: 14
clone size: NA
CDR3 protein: CASTRLAGVYEQYF

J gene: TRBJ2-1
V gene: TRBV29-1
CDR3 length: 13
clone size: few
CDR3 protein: CSVGMGWDNEQFF

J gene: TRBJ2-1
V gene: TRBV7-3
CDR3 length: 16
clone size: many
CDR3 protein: CASSFGEGPPSDEQFF

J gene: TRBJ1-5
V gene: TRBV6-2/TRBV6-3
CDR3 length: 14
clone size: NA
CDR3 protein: CASSATASNQPQHF

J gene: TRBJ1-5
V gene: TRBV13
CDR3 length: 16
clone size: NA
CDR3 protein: CASSSGQGPSNQPQHF

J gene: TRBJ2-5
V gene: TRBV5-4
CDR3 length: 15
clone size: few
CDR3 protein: CASGLAGLGQETQYF

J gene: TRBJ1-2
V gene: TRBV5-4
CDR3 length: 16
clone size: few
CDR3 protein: CASSPLHGGGTYGYTF

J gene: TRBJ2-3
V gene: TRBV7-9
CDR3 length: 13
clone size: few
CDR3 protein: CASSPAQNATQYF

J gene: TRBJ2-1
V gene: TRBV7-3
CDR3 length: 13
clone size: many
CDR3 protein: CASSFAGPNEQFF

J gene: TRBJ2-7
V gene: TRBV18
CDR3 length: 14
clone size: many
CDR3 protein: CASSHDRPSYEQYF

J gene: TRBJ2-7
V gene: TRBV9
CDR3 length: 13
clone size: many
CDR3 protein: CASSVDASYEQYF

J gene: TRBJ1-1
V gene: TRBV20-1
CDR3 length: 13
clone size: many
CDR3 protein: CSARQDTNTEAFF

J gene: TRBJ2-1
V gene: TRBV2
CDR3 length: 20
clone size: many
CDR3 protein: CASSSWTSGRRQLEYNEQFF

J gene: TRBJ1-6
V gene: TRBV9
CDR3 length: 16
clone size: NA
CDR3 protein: CASSVGGGSYNSPLHF

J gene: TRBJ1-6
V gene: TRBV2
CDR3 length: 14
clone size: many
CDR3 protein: CASRAGTLNSPLHF

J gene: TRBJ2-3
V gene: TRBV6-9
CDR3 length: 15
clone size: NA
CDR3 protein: CASSLSGGHTDTQYF

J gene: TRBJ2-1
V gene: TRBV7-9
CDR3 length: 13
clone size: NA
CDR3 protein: CASSPPGDNEQFF

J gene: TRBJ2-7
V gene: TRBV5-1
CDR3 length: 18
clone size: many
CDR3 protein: CASSLAVSGRGGAYEQYF

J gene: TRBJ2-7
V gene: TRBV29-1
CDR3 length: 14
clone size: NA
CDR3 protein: CSVSSGSGSYEQYF

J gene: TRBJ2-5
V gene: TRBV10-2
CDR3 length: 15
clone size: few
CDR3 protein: CASAINSQSRETQYF

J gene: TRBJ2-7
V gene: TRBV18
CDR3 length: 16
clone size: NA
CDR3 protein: CASSPGRDRASYEQYF

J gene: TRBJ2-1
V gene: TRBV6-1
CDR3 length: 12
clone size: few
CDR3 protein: CASSDSRDEQFF

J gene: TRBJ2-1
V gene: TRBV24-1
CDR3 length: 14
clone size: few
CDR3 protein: CATSVPGSYNEQFF

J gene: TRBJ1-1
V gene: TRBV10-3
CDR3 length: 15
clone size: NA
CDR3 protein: CAISDRRDLNTEAFF

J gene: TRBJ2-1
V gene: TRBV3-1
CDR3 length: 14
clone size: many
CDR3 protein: CASSQGPRVNEQFF

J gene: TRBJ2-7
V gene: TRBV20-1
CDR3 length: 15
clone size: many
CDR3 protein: CSAGSRRARSYEQYF

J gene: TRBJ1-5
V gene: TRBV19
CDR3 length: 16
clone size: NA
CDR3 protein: CASSSSILWKYQPQHF

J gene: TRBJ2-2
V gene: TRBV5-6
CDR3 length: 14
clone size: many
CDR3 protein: CASSPAGVGGELFF

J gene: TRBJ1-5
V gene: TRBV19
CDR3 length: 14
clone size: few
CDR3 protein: CASRGTGGFQPQHF